This entry lists 8 T cell receptor beta chains sequenced from one sample in a study of T-cell reconstitution after alpha-beta-depleted transplantation in children. Unique molecular identifiers were incorporated when the TCRbeta library was constructed. TCRdb independently ran MiXCR on the PCR reads; one entry per CDR3 protein. The profile shows over 90,000 distinct CDR3 sequences, 4.5% to 7.5% of them singletons. This sample comprised PBMCs, mostly from graft donor cells, obtained 60 days after TCRalphabeta/CD19-depleted stem cell transplant. The origin of the receptors is a female patient aged 2-10 years who had a stem cell transplant for Fanconi anemia, so the T cells may come from the graft donor.

This clonotype has at least ten counts. The chain couples TRBV12-3 or TRBV12-4 to TRBJ2-3; D remains unclear. The CDR3 runs 15 residues. Trimming stripped 6 bases from V and 0 bases from J, with 13 bases between. CDR3 DNA: TGTGCCAGCAGCTCACCAACGACCAGCACAGATACGCAGTATTTT. It is translated as CASSSPTTSTDTQYF.

This clonotype was seen repeatedly, ten times or more. J is TRBJ2-7 and V is TRBV5-1, with a possible D match to TRBD2 (6 bases). Germline V lookup: CDR1 SGHRS, CDR2 YFSETQ. Trimming shortened V by 5 bases and J by 1 base, and 19 bases separated the two germline ends. CDR3 size: 16 residues. The CDR3 coding sequence is TGCGCCAGCAGACTCACCCCTGCGGGGATTTCCTACGAGCAGTACTTC. It codes for CASRLTPAGISYEQYF.

V gene TRBV7-9 combines with J gene TRBJ1-1, with D uncertain. This CDR3 is built from 14 residues. V gave up 2 bases and J gave up 3 bases, with 10 bases separating them. The V gene's germline CDR1 is SEHNR and CDR2 FQNEAQ (reference sequence). As DNA, the CDR3 is TGTGCCAGCAGCTTAAGGGTATTGGACACTGAAGCTTTCTTT. It yields the protein CASSLRVLDTEAFF.

This clonotype has a count of ten or more. CDR3 region: CASSLGDRPSSDTQYF. The CDR3 coding sequence is TGTGCCAGCAGCTTAGGAGACAGGCCGTCCTCAGATACGCAGTATTTT. V gene TRBV7-9 combines with J gene TRBJ2-3, with TRBD1 as a possible D gene (6 bases). Germline V gene data show CDR1 as SEHNR and CDR2 as FQNEAQ (reference sequence). The CDR3 length is 16 residues. V lost 1 base and J 4 bases, leaving 15 bases between the germline ends.

This clonotype was observed at least ten times. This rearrangement joins TRBV12-3 or TRBV12-4 to TRBJ2-1; D remains ambiguous. Trimming pared 5 bases from V and 5 bases from J, leaving 4 bases between. The CDR3 is made up of 11 amino acids. The CDR3 loop is CASSQHNEQFF. For the CDR3, the DNA is TGTGCCAGCAGTCAGCACAATGAGCAGTTCTTC.

There are many counts of this clonotype. CDR3 in DNA: TGTGCCACCAGTGAACCATCCGGGACTGAGCGTGATGAGCAGTTCTTC. Its protein product is CATSEPSGTERDEQFF. The rearrangement uses TRBV24-1 and TRBJ2-1; maybe TRBD2 (6 bases). Germline V lookup: CDR1 KGHDR, CDR2 SFDVKD. Trimming removed 4 bases from V and 8 bases from J, with 20 bases in between. This CDR3 spans 16 amino acids.

The table lists this clonotype with many counts. The chain employs TRBV27 and TRBJ2-1; a possible D gene is TRBD1 (6 bases). The germline gives CDR1 MNHEY, CDR2 SMNVEV (reference sequence). V lost 6 bases to trimming and J lost 8 bases, with 17 bases between them. CDR3 length: 14 amino acids. CDR3 sequence reads: CASRGAPYNYEQFF. The CDR3 region has the DNA TGTGCCAGCAGGGGGGCCCCCTACAATTATGAGCAGTTCTTC.

In its sample, this clonotype was seen many times. Because it lacks the conserved phenylalanine or tryptophan at the end, this CDR3 is likely a read error. The limits of the CDR3 on the DNA are not certain, so only TCRdb's listed CDR3 is given. This chain links TRBV9 with TRBJ2-7; the table's TRBD1 call for D was not verified on the DNA. A total of 12 residues make up the CDR3, ends included. From germline, CDR1 is SGDLS and CDR2 YYNGEE. The CDR3 loop reads CASSPSGDRETP.